A selection of T cell receptor beta chains follows, all from one sample in a study of cytomegalovirus exposure and HLA in healthy donors. TCRdb's table, derived via immunoSEQ multiplex PCR, lists solely in-frame clones and lacks some. The sample yields 100,000 or so clones, about 16% seen once. The sample comprised PBMCs. These receptors all come from a female donor in good health and CMV-seronegative. Both conserved end residues are part of each CDR3. A D gene is named only where the DNA matches it firmly. Clone size is shown for a subset of rows, as once, few, many or a class of expanded clone.

J gene	D gene	clone size	V gene	CDR3 DNA	CDR3 protein
TRBJ1-6	NA	NA	TRBV30	TGTGCCTGGGAACTGGCGGGACTTTCAAATTCACCCCTCCACTTT	CAWELAGLSNSPLHF
TRBJ1-1	NA	NA	TRBV7-2	TGTGCCAGCATCCCAGGGGTCAGGAACACTGAAGCTTTCTTT	CASIPGVRNTEAFF
TRBJ2-3	TRBD2	few	TRBV2	TGTGCCAGCACCGGGTCCGGGGGGGCCGTTGGAGATACGCAGTATTTT	CASTGSGGAVGDTQYF
TRBJ2-1	TRBD2	NA	TRBV4-3	TGCGCCAGCAGCCGCCTAGCGGGCCTCAATGAGCAGTTCTTC	CASSRLAGLNEQFF
TRBJ2-2	NA	NA	TRBV5-4	TGTGCCAGCAGCTCATCATCCGGGGCCGGGGAGCTGTTTTTT	CASSSSSGAGELFF
TRBJ2-7	NA	once	TRBV15	TGTGCCACCTCGCCTACAGGGAGCGCCTACGAGCAGTACTTC	CATSPTGSAYEQYF
TRBJ1-1	TRBD1	once	TRBV4-3	TGCGCCAGCAGACTGACAGGGGGCTATCGCTTAGCTTTCTTT	CASRLTGGYRLAFF
TRBJ2-1	TRBD1	once	TRBV7-2	TGTGCCAGCAGCTTAGGCAGGGGGCTGGATGAGCAGTTCTTC	CASSLGRGLDEQFF
TRBJ2-1	TRBD1	few	TRBV7-2	TGTGCCAGCAGGCGAGGCCCAGGGGGTGAGCAGTTCTTC	CASRRGPGGEQFF
TRBJ1-1	TRBD1	NA	TRBV4-1	TGCGCCAGCAGCCAAGATCACAGGGGAGGGAACACTGAAGCTTTCTTT	CASSQDHRGGNTEAFF
TRBJ1-1	NA	NA	TRBV5-4	TGTGCCAGCAGCTCCCCAGTCAGGAACACTGAAGCTTTCTTT	CASSSPVRNTEAFF
TRBJ1-2	NA	NA	TRBV5-8	TGTGCCAGCAGCTTGGAGCCAGGCCTCGCTCGTCATGGCTACACCTTC	CASSLEPGLARHGYTF
TRBJ2-7	TRBD2	few	TRBV29-1	TGCAGCGTTGAAGGAGGACTAGCGGGAGGGTTCTCGGGAGAGCAGTACTTC	CSVEGGLAGGFSGEQYF
TRBJ1-1	NA	NA	TRBV5-1	TGCGCCAGCAGCTCCATACGCGGGGGCGTTATGAACACTGAAGCTTTCTTT	CASSSIRGGVMNTEAFF
TRBJ2-6	TRBD1	NA	TRBV25-1	TGTGCCAGCAGTGCCGGACAGGGGATCTTCTCTGGGGCCAACGTCCTGACTTTC	CASSAGQGIFSGANVLTF
TRBJ2-1	TRBD2	NA	TRBV9	TGTGCCAGCAGCGCTACTAGCGGGAGGGCCTGGTTCCATGAGCAGTTCTTC	CASSATSGRAWFHEQFF
TRBJ1-1	NA	few	TRBV29-1	TGCAGCGTTGGTCGTAACACTGAAGCTTTCTTT	CSVGRNTEAFF
TRBJ2-7	TRBD1	few	TRBV18	TGTGCCAGCTCCCAGGGACAGGGGGTTGAGAACGAGCAGTACTTC	CASSQGQGVENEQYF
TRBJ2-7	NA	few	TRBV5-1	TGCGCCAGCAGCACCGGACAGATCGAGCAGTACTTC	CASSTGQIEQYF
TRBJ2-3	TRBD1	NA	TRBV2	TGTGCCAGCAGGAGGGACAGCAACACAGATACGCAGTATTTT	CASRRDSNTDTQYF
TRBJ1-1	TRBD1	NA	TRBV29-1	TGCAGCGTTGTCGGCCAGGGGGCATCCCCGGCTTTCTTT	CSVVGQGASPAFF
TRBJ1-6	TRBD1	NA	TRBV27	TGTGCCAGCAGCCTGGGACAGAATAATTCACCCCTCCACTTT	CASSLGQNNSPLHF
TRBJ2-1	TRBD2	NA	TRBV28	TGTGCCAGCAGTTTATTAGGACTAGCGGGGGAGTACAATGAGCAGTTCTTC	CASSLLGLAGEYNEQFF
TRBJ2-7	NA	few	TRBV7-9	TGTGCCAGCAGCTTAGGGCCACCCTCACCCTCCTACGAGCAGTACTTC	CASSLGPPSPSYEQYF
TRBJ2-7	TRBD2	few	TRBV7-2	TGTGCCAGCAGCTTAGCGGGCAGCGGGGCCTACGAGCAGTACTTC	CASSLAGSGAYEQYF
TRBJ2-7	TRBD2	few	TRBV28	TGTGCCAGCAGTTTTCTAGCGGGAGAATCTTACGAGCAGTACTTC	CASSFLAGESYEQYF
TRBJ2-7	TRBD2	NA	TRBV5-5	TGTGCCAGCAGCCGAACTAGCGGGGGTACCTACGAGCAGTACTTC	CASSRTSGGTYEQYF
TRBJ1-3	NA	few	TRBV6-1	TGTGCCAGCAGTGAAAGGGCAGGCGGGTCTGGAAACACCATATATTTT	CASSERAGGSGNTIYF
TRBJ1-1	TRBD1	NA	TRBV6-5	TGTGCCAGCACCCTGACAGGGCCCAACACTGAAGCTTTCTTT	CASTLTGPNTEAFF
TRBJ1-6	NA	NA	TRBV5-6	TGTGCCAGCAGCTTGGGACAGAGTAATTCACCCCTCCACTTT	CASSLGQSNSPLHF
TRBJ1-4	TRBD1	NA	TRBV2	TGTGCCAGCAGTACCGACAGGGCAACTAATGAAAAACTGTTTTTT	CASSTDRATNEKLFF
TRBJ2-1	TRBD2	NA	TRBV7-2	TGTGCCAGCAGCTTAGTTGGCGGGAGATCCTACAATGAGCAGTTCTTC	CASSLVGGRSYNEQFF
TRBJ1-1	TRBD1	NA	TRBV28	TGTGCCAGCCGGGACAGGGGTTTCGGAGCTTTCTTT	CASRDRGFGAFF
TRBJ2-2	NA	NA	TRBV25-1	TGTGCCAGCAGTGAATATCTCACCGGGGAGCTGTTTTTT	CASSEYLTGELFF
TRBJ2-7	NA	NA	TRBV5-1	TGCGCCAGCAGCTTGGTTGCGGGTACTTACGAGCAGTACTTC	CASSLVAGTYEQYF
TRBJ2-3	NA	NA	TRBV9	TGTGCCAGCAGCCTACTAAGCGGGCGAGGCTCAGATACGCAGTATTTT	CASSLLSGRGSDTQYF
TRBJ2-2	NA	NA	TRBV29-1	TGCAGCGTTGATAGGAGCACCGGGGAGCTGTTTTTT	CSVDRSTGELFF
TRBJ2-7	NA	few	TRBV25-1	TGTGCCGGCTCGTCCTCCACCTCCTACGAGCAGTACTTC	CAGSSSTSYEQYF
TRBJ1-2	NA	NA	TRBV4-3	TGCGCCAGCAGCCAAGATAGAGGAAACTATGGCTACACCTTC	CASSQDRGNYGYTF
TRBJ1-2	TRBD1	few	TRBV6-1	TGTGCCAGCAGTGAGATCTCCGGGACAGGGATTGGCTACACCTTC	CASSEISGTGIGYTF
TRBJ2-1	TRBD2	few	TRBV5-1	TGCGCCAGCAGCTTGGGTCTAGCGGGATCCTACAATGAGCAGTTCTTC	CASSLGLAGSYNEQFF
TRBJ2-2	TRBD1	few	TRBV7-9	TGTGCCAGCAGCTTAAGGACAGGGGTGTCCGGGGAGCTGTTTTTT	CASSLRTGVSGELFF
TRBJ2-7	TRBD1	NA	TRBV9	TGTGCCAGCAGCGTAACGACAGGGGGCTACGAGCAGTACTTC	CASSVTTGGYEQYF
TRBJ1-2	NA	few	TRBV7-9	TGTGCCAGCAGCTTCGCCAGGGAGGGTCCGGGCTACACCTTC	CASSFAREGPGYTF
TRBJ2-7	NA	NA	TRBV7-3	TGTGCCAGCAGCTCAGGAAACGAGCAGTACTTC	CASSSGNEQYF
TRBJ1-6	NA	NA	TRBV12-5	TGTGCTAGTGGTTTGAGGGGTTCACCCCTCCACTTT	CASGLRGSPLHF